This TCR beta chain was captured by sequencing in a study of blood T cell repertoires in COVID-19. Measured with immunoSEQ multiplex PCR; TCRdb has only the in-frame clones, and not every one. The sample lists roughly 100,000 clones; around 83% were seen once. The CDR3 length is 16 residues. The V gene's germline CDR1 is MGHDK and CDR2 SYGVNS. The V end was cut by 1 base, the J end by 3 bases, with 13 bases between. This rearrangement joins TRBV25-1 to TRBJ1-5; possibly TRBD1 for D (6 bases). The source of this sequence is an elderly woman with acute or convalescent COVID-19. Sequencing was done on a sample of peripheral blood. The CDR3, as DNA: TGTGCCAGCAGTGAATCGGGAAGGGGGATCAATCAGCCCCAGCATTTT. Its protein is CASSESGRGINQPQHF.